The source of this T cell receptor (beta chain) is a study of blood T cell repertoires in COVID-19. Study at large: Some COVID-19 samples were acute and others convalescent; all came from the United States, Italy and Spain. Sources were T cells, B-cell-depleted T cells, or PBMCs; the material itself was cDNA or gDNA.

In the authors' methods: Estimates of nucleated cell counts were drawn from the amplification of reference gene primers. TCRdb's copy holds only in-frame clones and misses some; the assay was immunoSEQ multiplex PCR. D and trimming come from the DNA, and the V and J calls and clone size come from that table. The repertoire includes tens of thousands of clones, around 90% of them detected once, and 3.5% sits in the top ten. This CDR3 is 12 amino acids long. V dropped 8 bases and J dropped 0 bases, with 7 bases sitting between them. Germline V gene data show CDR1 as MGHRA and CDR2 as YSYEKL. This receptor was obtained from a man in his fifties or sixties with active COVID-19. Sequencing was performed on peripheral blood. This chain connects TRBV4-1 to TRBJ1-1; no clear D gene. CDR3 in amino acids: CASAGLNTEAFF. As DNA, the CDR3 is TGCGCCAGCGCGGGATTGAACACTGAAGCTTTCTTT.